One sample yielded the 19 T cell receptor beta chains listed below, sequenced in a study of identical twins. Via MiXCR, TCRdb re-called the 5' RACE reads, giving one row per CDR3 protein. The sample yields about 790,000 distinct CDR3 sequences, approximately 18% seen once. These sequences were also reported in another study, on T cells expressing NK-cell markers.

The sequenced sample consisted of PBMCs. The receptors originated from a woman under 30 in good health.

V is TRBV6-1 and J is TRBJ1-2; D possibly corresponds to TRBD1 (5 bases). Looked up from germline, CDR1 is MNHNS and CDR2 is SASEGT. This CDR3 is built from 16 residues. V lost 7 bases, J lost 0 bases, and 18 bases lay in between. DNA of the CDR3: TGTGCCAGCACCCCCTCGAGGGGTCCTACTAACTATGGCTACACCTTC. Its translation is CASTPSRGPTNYGYTF.

The chain is built from TRBV12-3 or TRBV12-4 and TRBJ2-7; no definite D call. Trimming removed 5 bases at V and 3 bases at J, with 11 bases between. CDR3 size: 13 residues. The CDR3 loop is CASSPRRNYEQYF. DNA of the CDR3: TGTGCCAGCAGTCCACGACGGAACTACGAGCAGTACTTC.

This clonotype was found a few times. The chain is built from TRBV11-2 and TRBJ2-1; D is unresolved. V dropped 4 bases and J dropped 5 bases, with 18 bases sitting between them. The germline CDR1 and CDR2 sequences are SGHAT and FQNNGV. This CDR3 is built from 16 residues. As DNA, the CDR3 is TGTGCCAGCAGCTCTTCACCCCTCGGACCGAACAATGAGCAGTTCTTC. Its translation is CASSSSPLGPNNEQFF.

This chain links TRBV5-1 with TRBJ2-1; TRBD1 aligns across 9 bases. Germline CDR1 reads SGHRS; CDR2 reads YFSETQ. CDR3 length: 14 amino acids. The ends lost 3 bases at V and 9 bases at J; junction bases unmatched: 7. CDR3 DNA sequence: TGCGCCAGCAGCTCCGGGACAGGGCTAGGTGAGCAGTTCTTC. Translating gives CASSSGTGLGEQFF. The full variable domain, completed using reference TRBV5-1 and TRBJ2-1, is KAGVTQTPRYLIKTRGQQVTLSCSPISGHRSVSWYQQTPGQGLQFLFEYFSETQRNKGNFPGRFSGRQFSNSRSEMNVSTLELGDSALYLCASSSGTGLGEQFFGPGTRLTVL.

This sequence joins TRBV7-2 and TRBJ2-7, with 7 bases fitting TRBD2. This CDR3 spans 15 amino acids. V lost 2 bases, J lost 3 bases, and 7 bases stayed unmatched. The germline gives CDR1 SGHTA, CDR2 FQGNSA. In DNA, the CDR3 is TGTGCCAGCAGCTTAAGTTCGGGCGGGGGCTACGAGCAGTACTTC. It encodes CASSLSSGGGYEQYF.

V usage is TRBV29-1 and J usage is TRBJ2-3; the match to TRBD2 covers 10 bases. V dropped 6 bases and J dropped 4; count of bases not matched to a gene: 7. CDR1 SQVTM and CDR2 ANQGSEA come from the germline V gene. CDR3 size: 14 residues. The CDR3 spells CSVRSGGGADTQYF. Written as DNA, the CDR3 is TGCAGCGTGCGAAGCGGGGGGGGGGCAGATACGCAGTATTTT.

The chain is built from TRBV7-9 and TRBJ2-3; TRBD1 matches 8 bases. V lost 4 bases to trimming and J lost 4 bases; unmatched junction nucleotides: 1. The CDR3 sequence is 13 residues long. The V gene's germline CDR1 is SEHNR and CDR2 FQNEAQ (reference sequence). The CDR3 region is CASSWTGSDTQYF. CDR3 coding DNA: TGTGCCAGCAGCTGGACAGGGTCAGATACGCAGTATTTT.

V and J are TRBV5-1 and TRBJ2-3, with D perhaps assigned TRBD1 or TRBD2 (5 bases each). Germline assignment: CDR1 SGHRS and CDR2 YFSETQ. The CDR3 extends over 16 amino acids. V lost 2 bases and J 2 bases, leaving 15 bases between the germline ends. CDR3 coding DNA: TGCGCCAGCAGCTTAATGTCTGGGGGAAACACAGATACGCAGTATTTT. Amino acid sequence: CASSLMSGGNTDTQYF.

V usage is TRBV5-1 and J usage is TRBJ2-1; TRBD2 matches at 15 bases. Germline V CDR1 and CDR2: SGHRS, YFSETQ. This CDR3 has 14 residues. V shed 4 bases, J shed 10 bases, and the junction held 3 bases outside the gene matches. CDR3 in amino acids: CASSRGTSGREQFF. In nucleotides, the CDR3 is TGCGCCAGCAGCCGGGGGACTAGCGGGAGGGAGCAGTTCTTC.

This chain links TRBV5-1 with TRBJ1-4; D unclear. CDR3 length: 15 amino acids. V dropped 4 bases and J dropped 0 bases, with 10 bases sitting between them. Per germline, CDR1 SGHRS and CDR2 YFSETQ. CDR3 residues: CASSVTGTTNEKLFF. DNA of the CDR3: TGCGCCAGCAGCGTCACCGGGACAACTAATGAAAAACTGTTTTTT.

The chain is built from TRBV7-9 and TRBJ1-1, with D maybe TRBD1 (6 bases). Germline assignment: CDR1 SEHNR and CDR2 FQNEAQ (reference sequence). V gave up 4 bases and J gave up 1 base, with 13 bases separating them. CDR3 length: 15 amino acids. The DNA for the CDR3 is TGTGCCAGCAGCTCACACAGGGTGCGGAACACTGAAGCTTTCTTT. Protein product: CASSSHRVRNTEAFF.

The chain has TRBV5-1 and TRBJ1-2; 9 bases line up with TRBD1. Germline loops: CDR1 SGHRS, CDR2 YFSETQ. Trimming took 3 bases from V and 3 from J; bases not matched to a gene: 9. The CDR3 sequence is 16 residues long. The CDR3 nucleotides read TGCGCCAGCAGCTGGGCAGGGACAGGGTCGGACTATGGCTACACCTTC. Amino acids: CASSWAGTGSDYGYTF. Variable domain in full (rest from reference TRBV5-1 and TRBJ1-2): KAGVTQTPRYLIKTRGQQVTLSCSPISGHRSVSWYQQTPGQGLQFLFEYFSETQRNKGNFPGRFSGRQFSNSRSEMNVSTLELGDSALYLCASSWAGTGSDYGYTFGSGTRLTVV.

This clonotype was observed a handful of times. The gene calls are TRBV7-9 and TRBJ2-3; D gene ambiguous. Trimming removed 1 base from V and 12 bases from J, with 11 bases in between. Germline V CDR1 and CDR2: SEHNR, FQNEAQ (reference sequence). CDR3 size: 12 residues. This CDR3 is CASSLEGFSQYF. Here the CDR3 DNA reads TGTGCCAGCAGCTTAGAGGGCTTTTCACAGTATTTT.

This clonotype was counted only a few times. CDR3 nucleotide sequence: TGTGCCAGCAGTTACTCAGCGGGATCCAACTACGAGCAGTACTTC. Translation: CASSYSAGSNYEQYF. The chain combines TRBV6-5 with TRBJ2-7; 7 nucleotides line up with TRBD2. V was clipped by 0 bases and J by 3 bases; unmatched bases: 5. This CDR3 spans 15 amino acids. Germline CDR1 and CDR2: MNHEY and SVGAGI.

The chain links TRBV11-2 to TRBJ2-3; no clear D. The V gene lost 5 bases and the J gene lost 5 bases, with 17 bases spanning the gap. CDR1 is SGHAT, CDR2 FQNNGV, per germline. CDR3 length: 15 residues. CDR3 nucleotide sequence: TGTGCCAGCAGCGACGATCGGGCAGGTGGAGATACGCAGTATTTT. It specifies CASSDDRAGGDTQYF. The variable domain in full, with the rest retrieved from reference TRBV11-2 and TRBJ2-3, is EAGVAQSPRYKIIEKRQSVAFWCNPISGHATLYWYQQILGQGPKLLIQFQNNGVVDDSQLPKDRFSAERLKGVDSTLKIQPAKLEDSAVYLCASSDDRAGGDTQYFGPGTRLTVL.

This rearrangement joins TRBV19 to TRBJ2-7, with a possible D match to TRBD2 (6 bases). Germline V gives CDR1 LNHDA, CDR2 SQIVND (reference sequence). The length of the CDR3 is 13 residues. Deletions cut 2 bases from V and 3 bases from J, with 8 bases between. The CDR3 sequence is CASSINGGYEQYF. The CDR3 DNA reads TGTGCCAGTAGTATAAACGGGGGCTACGAGCAGTACTTC.

In DNA, the CDR3 is TGTGCCAGCGCAGGTGAGATCGAGCAGTTCTTC. This gives the protein CASAGEIEQFF. V and J are TRBV4-2 and TRBJ2-1; no clear D. CDR1 and CDR2 (germline): LGHNA, YNFKEQ. V lost 8 bases, J lost 10 bases, and 12 bases lay in between. CDR3 length: 11 amino acids.

The J gene is TRBJ2-1, the V gene TRBV7-9; possible D gene TRBD1, 5 bases. This CDR3 region has 17 residues. V gave up 3 bases and J gave up 7 bases, with 22 bases separating them. Per germline, CDR1 SEHNR and CDR2 FQNEAQ (reference sequence). CDR3 in amino acids: CASSFALGALLRNEQFF. Written as DNA, the CDR3 is TGTGCCAGCAGCTTCGCGCTAGGGGCTCTACTGCGGAATGAGCAGTTCTTC.

This rearrangement joins TRBV20-1 to TRBJ2-5, with 10 bases that match TRBD1. The germline gives CDR1 DFQATT, CDR2 SNEGSKA (reference sequence). The CDR3 sequence is 13 residues long. The V segment lost 6 bases and the J segment 3 bases; nucleotides outside the gene matches: 4. DNA of the CDR3: TGCAGTGCCCAGACAGGGGGCGAAGAGACCCAGTACTTC. This gives the protein CSAQTGGEETQYF.